A selection of T cell receptor beta chains follows, all from one sample in a study of somatic mutations in cytotoxic T cells in rheumatoid arthritis. Clones were read by immunoSEQ multiplex PCR, and TCRdb kept only the in-frame ones, dropping some. The table includes some 10,000 clones, roughly 73% detected once. Material: CD8+ T cells sorted from blood. Receptor source: a man aged 60 to 75 in good health. Each CDR3 is given with its conserved first and last residue. Each record gives: clone size, V gene, J gene, D gene, CDR3 protein, CDR3 DNA. A D gene is named only where the DNA matches it firmly. Only some rows state a clone size, as once, few, many or a class for expanded clones.

>-|TRBV19|TRBJ1-5|TRBD1
CASSIGSDRGGNQPQHF
TGTGCCAGTAGTATAGGTAGCGACAGGGGCGGCAATCAGCCCCAGCATTTT
>-|TRBV28|TRBJ1-5|-
CASSAEQYSNQPQHF
TGTGCCAGCAGTGCCGAACAATATAGCAATCAGCCCCAGCATTTT
>-|TRBV28|TRBJ2-1|TRBD2
CASSLSGGARNEQFF
TGTGCCAGCAGTCTTAGCGGGGGGGCTCGCAATGAGCAGTTCTTC
>-|TRBV4-3|TRBJ2-4|-
CASSQELIDKNIQYF
TGCGCCAGCAGCCAAGAATTAATAGACAAAAACATTCAGTACTTC
>-|TRBV4-1|TRBJ1-4|TRBD1
CASSQEAGGDTDEKLFF
TGCGCCAGCAGCCAAGAGGCAGGGGGCGATACGGATGAAAAACTGTTTTTT
>few|TRBV7-6|TRBJ2-7|-
CASSFGTGLTYEQYF
TGTGCCAGCAGCTTCGGAACAGGGTTGACCTACGAGCAGTACTTC
>-|TRBV7-9|TRBJ2-1|-
CASSIRWDSGIF
TGTGCCAGCAGCATCAGATGGGACAGCGGGATCTTC
>once|TRBV28|TRBJ1-5|-
CASGTLGGGYQPQHF
TGTGCCAGCGGCACGCTCGGGGGGGGGTATCAGCCCCAGCATTTT
>few|TRBV11-2|TRBJ2-1|TRBD1
CASSLLGTGFDEQFF
TGTGCCAGCAGCTTACTCGGGACAGGGTTCGATGAGCAGTTCTTC
>few|TRBV30|TRBJ2-7|TRBD2
CAWSDDQREGTYEQYF
TGTGCCTGGAGTGATGACCAGCGGGAGGGGACCTACGAGCAGTACTTC
>-|TRBV28|TRBJ2-7|TRBD1
CASSLSVGTAYEQYF
TGTGCCAGCAGTTTGAGTGTGGGGACAGCGTACGAGCAGTACTTC
>-|TRBV5-4|TRBJ2-5|TRBD1
CASSSGTGVVETQYF
TGTGCCAGCAGCTCCGGGACAGGGGTCGTAGAGACCCAGTACTTC
>-|TRBV5-4|TRBJ2-1|TRBD2
CASSLVAGGGNEQFF
TGTGCCAGCAGCTTGGTTGCGGGGGGTGGGAATGAGCAGTTCTTC
>medium-sized|TRBV6-6|TRBJ2-2|-
CASSYSMRDRTGELFF
TGTGCCAGCAGTTACTCGATGCGGGACCGCACCGGGGAGCTGTTTTTT
>-|TRBV1|TRBJ2-3|-
CTSSRFQRECGDTQYF
TGCACCAGCAGCCGCTTTCAGCGGGAGTGCGGGGATACGCAGTATTTT
>-|TRBV11-2|TRBJ2-7|-
CASSLLGDEQYF
TGTGCCAGCAGCTTATTAGGGGACGAGCAGTACTTC
>-|TRBV6-5|TRBJ2-1|-
CASSLVADSYNEQFF
TGTGCCAGCAGTTTGGTCGCAGACTCCTACAATGAGCAGTTCTTC
>-|TRBV30|TRBJ2-7|TRBD1
CAWGTGPGSYEQYF
TGTGCCTGGGGGACAGGGCCGGGCTCCTACGAGCAGTACTTC
>-|TRBV28|TRBJ2-2|-
CASSTDLPEDTGELFF
TGTGCCAGCAGCACCGACTTACCAGAGGACACCGGGGAGCTGTTTTTT
>-|TRBV5-6|TRBJ2-7|-
CASSAGPTYEQYF
TGTGCCAGCAGCGCCGGACCGACCTACGAGCAGTACTTC
>once|TRBV6-5|TRBJ2-7|TRBD1
CASRPTFGTGYEQYF
TGTGCCAGCAGACCTACTTTCGGGACAGGGTACGAGCAGTACTTC
>once|TRBV2|TRBJ2-1|-
CASNGGYNEQFF
TGTGCCAGCAATGGTGGTTACAATGAGCAGTTCTTC
>-|TRBV28|TRBJ1-6|TRBD1
CASRRDRGDSPLHF
TGTGCCAGCAGGAGAGACAGGGGCGATTCACCCCTCCACTTT
>medium-sized|TRBV27|TRBJ2-3|-
CASSLSRPDTQYF
TGTGCCAGCAGTTTATCGCGCCCAGATACGCAGTATTTT